These 24 T cell receptor beta chains were sequenced from one sample in a study of TIL therapy for anti-PD-1-resistant metastatic lung cancer. Stated time point: pre-treatment sample, taken before nivolumab and TIL therapy. The libraries were made with immunoSEQ v3. Generated by immunoSEQ multiplex PCR, the TCRdb table keeps only in-frame clones and is missing some. The profile covers about 52,000 clones, with around 80% appearing a single time and under 5.5% taken by the ten largest. The sequencing here drew on blood, taken at baseline. The receptors were gathered from a woman aged 30 to 85 with non-small cell lung cancer.

The rearrangement links TRBV5-1 to TRBJ1-1; no reliable D call. V was trimmed by 3 bases and J by 6 bases, leaving 15 bases between them. The CDR3 has 14 residues. Germline V CDR1 and CDR2: SGHRS, YFSETQ. The CDR3 reads CASSSANPVAEAFF. CDR3 nucleotide sequence: TGCGCCAGCAGCTCGGCAAACCCGGTCGCTGAAGCTTTCTTT. Based on the CDR3 plus reference TRBV5-1 and TRBJ1-1, the full variable domain is KAGVTQTPRYLIKTRGQQVTLSCSPISGHRSVSWYQQTPGQGLQFLFEYFSETQRNKGNFPGRFSGRQFSNSRSEMNVSTLELGDSALYLCASSSANPVAEAFFGQGTRLTVV.

V usage is TRBV27 and J usage is TRBJ1-5; D is unclear. The V gene's germline CDR1 is MNHEY and CDR2 SMNVEV (reference sequence). Trimming removed 0 bases from V and 0 bases from J, with 3 bases in between. This CDR3 has 14 amino acids. The chain's CDR3 is CASSLSYSNQPQHF. The CDR3 region has the DNA TGTGCCAGCAGTTTATCCTATAGCAATCAGCCCCAGCATTTT.

This chain links TRBV28 with TRBJ1-1, with D unresolved. Trimming stripped 4 bases from V and 7 bases from J, with 7 bases between. The CDR3 contains 11 residues. Per the germline V gene, CDR1 is MDHEN and CDR2 is SYDVKM. The CDR3 is CASSWAFEAFF. The DNA for the CDR3 is TGTGCCAGCAGTTGGGCCTTTGAAGCTTTCTTT.

CDR3 in amino acids: CASSTGQGYHQPQHF. DNA of the CDR3: TGTGCCAGCAGCACCGGACAGGGGTACCATCAGCCCCAGCATTTT. V is TRBV5-6 and J is TRBJ1-5; 9 bases are shared with TRBD1. CDR1 and CDR2 (germline): SGHDT, YYEEEE. This CDR3 spans 15 amino acids. Trimming at V came to 4 bases and at J to 5 bases, leaving 7 bases not matched to a gene.

The chain joins TRBV29-1 to TRBJ1-2; 10 positions match TRBD1. Per the germline V gene, CDR1 is SQVTM and CDR2 is ANQGSEA. Trimming cost V 3 bases and J 4 bases; bases outside gene matches: 8. The CDR3 is 15 residues long. The CDR3 nucleotides read TGCAGCGTTGATCTCCCCGACAGGGGGCTCTATGGCTACACCTTC. This encodes CSVDLPDRGLYGYTF.

The chain is built from TRBV7-9 and TRBJ1-2; tentatively, D is TRBD1 (5 bases). V was cut by 5 bases and J by 5 bases, with 9 bases left in between. The CDR3 has 12 amino acids. Looked up from germline, CDR1 is SEHNR and CDR2 is FQNEAQ (reference sequence). The CDR3 DNA reads as TGTGCCAGCAGCCCACCAGGGTATGGCTACACCTTC. Protein product: CASSPPGYGYTF.

The rearrangement joins TRBV6-6 to TRBJ1-1; D not resolved. The CDR3 is made up of 15 amino acids. Germline assignment: CDR1 MNHNY and CDR2 SVGAGI (reference sequence). Trimming cost V 3 bases and J 0 bases, with 11 bases left between them. CDR3 bases: TGTGCCAGCAGTTATTGGGGAACTATGAACACTGAAGCTTTCTTT. This sequence encodes CASSYWGTMNTEAFF.

The chain is built from TRBV30 and TRBJ2-7; D not resolved. The CDR3 loop spans 13 amino acids. Germline CDR1 is GTSNPN and CDR2 is SVGIG (reference sequence). Trimming pared 3 bases from V and 4 bases from J, leaving 13 bases between. CDR3 in DNA: TGTGCCTGGAGGGTTCCGGGCAGATACGAGCAGTACTTC. Translation gives CAWRVPGRYEQYF.

The chain links TRBV5-1 to TRBJ2-7; the match to TRBD1 covers 7 bases. The V gene's germline CDR1 is SGHRS and CDR2 YFSETQ. The CDR3 is 15 amino acids. The V gene end was trimmed by 4 bases and the J gene end by 7 bases; junction bases not matched to a gene: 14. The CDR3 DNA reads TGCGCCAGCAGCGGAACCGGGACAGAGCTCTGGGAGCAGTACTTC. This translates into CASSGTGTELWEQYF.

The CDR3 nucleotides are TGCGCCAGCAGCCAAGATCTGATAGCGGCAGTAACAGATACGCAGTATTTT. Encoded protein: CASSQDLIAAVTDTQYF. The chain joins TRBV4-1 to TRBJ2-3, with a tentative D call TRBD2 (6 bases). The CDR3 length is 17 residues. Germline V lookup: CDR1 MGHRA, CDR2 YSYEKL. Trimming took 0 bases from V and 3 from J, leaving 16 bases between them.

The gene calls are TRBV7-9 and TRBJ2-7, with D perhaps being TRBD1 or TRBD2 (5 bases each). With 4 bases removed from V and 2 bases from J, the gap between germline ends came to 12 bases. The CDR3 contains 14 residues. Germline V lookup: CDR1 SEHNR, CDR2 FQNEAQ (reference sequence). The CDR3: CASSSFSGPYEQYF. The CDR3, as DNA: TGTGCCAGCAGCTCGTTTTCGGGGCCCTACGAGCAGTACTTC.

V usage is TRBV5-4 and J usage is TRBJ1-6; 7 positions agree with TRBD1. The V and J ends lost 5 bases and 6 bases, in that order; junction bases with no gene match: 5. The CDR3 contains 14 residues. Germline V gene lookup returns CDR1 SGHNT and CDR2 YYREEE (reference sequence). The CDR3 sequence is CASSSDRANSPLHF. The CDR3 region has the DNA TGTGCCAGCAGTTCAGACAGGGCTAATTCACCCCTCCACTTT.

The chain employs TRBV5-5 and TRBJ1-4; D unresolved. The CDR3 consists of 15 residues. Germline values: CDR1 SGHKS, CDR2 YYEKEE (reference sequence). V was shortened by 1 base and J by 6 bases, with 13 bases between the two germline ends. CDR3 protein: CASSLLKGYDEKLFF. CDR3 DNA: TGTGCCAGCAGCTTGTTAAAAGGTTATGATGAAAAACTGTTTTTT.

CDR3 nucleotide sequence: TGTGCCATCAGTGGGGACAAAGAATACTATGGCTACACCTTC. Protein product: CAISGDKEYYGYTF. The genes are TRBV10-3 and TRBJ1-2, with TRBD1 as a possible D gene (6 bases). V lost 4 bases and J 3 bases, leaving 12 bases between the germline ends. The CDR3 length is 14 residues. CDR1 ENHRY and CDR2 SYGVKD come from the germline V gene.

V gene TRBV15 combines with J gene TRBJ2-5, with a tentative D call TRBD1 (5 bases). The CDR3 is 22 amino acids. Germline CDR1 LNHNV, CDR2 YYDKDF (reference sequence). V lost 2 bases to trimming and J lost 5 bases, with 36 bases between them. The CDR3 spells CATSRTLPGFRGTPKGWETQYF. CDR3 DNA sequence: TGTGCCACCAGCAGAACCCTCCCCGGGTTTAGGGGCACGCCAAAAGGTTGGGAGACCCAGTACTTC.

The chain joins TRBV7-6 to TRBJ2-1; D possibly corresponds to TRBD1 (5 bases). Germline CDR1 is SGHVS and CDR2 is FNYEAQ. The V end was cut by 3 bases, the J end by 4 bases, with 10 bases between. This CDR3 comprises 14 residues. The CDR3, as DNA: TGTGCCAGCAGCTTGTCAGGGCCGTACAATGAGCAGTTCTTC. Its protein is CASSLSGPYNEQFF.

This clone turned up a few times. The rearrangement links TRBV6-6 to TRBJ2-3; no definite D call. Germline lookup yields CDR1 MNHNY and CDR2 SVGAGI (reference sequence). CDR3 length: 13 amino acids. Trimming left V 2 bases short and J 3 bases short, with 6 bases between. DNA of the CDR3: TGTGCCAGCAGTTACCTTCGGACAGATACGCAGTATTTT. Its translation is CASSYLRTDTQYF.

The genes are TRBV10-3 and TRBJ2-5; D call uncertain. Germline CDR1 is ENHRY and CDR2 is SYGVKD. V lost 3 bases to trimming and J lost 3 bases, with 2 bases between them. The CDR3 is 11 residues long. The CDR3 reads CAISEEETQYF. CDR3 in DNA: TGTGCCATCAGTGAAGAAGAGACCCAGTACTTC.

This chain joins TRBV29-1 and TRBJ1-2; maybe TRBD1 (6 bases). Germline V CDR1 and CDR2: SQVTM, ANQGSEA. Trimming pared 1 base from V and 8 bases from J, leaving 11 bases between. The CDR3 is made up of 12 amino acids. CDR3 residues: CSVEVGGFGYTF. The CDR3 DNA reads as TGCAGCGTTGAAGTAGGGGGTTTCGGCTACACCTTC.

The CDR3 nucleotides read TGCGCCAGCAGCCGGGTAGGAGCGGGAGTATGGGGCACCGGGGAGCTGTTTTTT. This sequence encodes CASSRVGAGVWGTGELFF. J is TRBJ2-2 and V is TRBV5-1; 8 bases line up with TRBD2. The CDR3 contains 18 residues. Trimming at V came to 4 bases and at J to 4 bases, leaving 15 bases not matched to a gene. Germline-derived CDR1 and CDR2 are SGHRS and YFSETQ.

The chain recombines TRBV7-8 with TRBJ2-1, with 9 positions matching TRBD1. The CDR3 totals 15 residues. Germline V gene sequence: CDR1 SGHVS, CDR2 FQNEAQ. The V segment lost 5 bases and the J segment 4 bases; nucleotides outside the gene matches: 6. CDR3 sequence (DNA): TGTGCCAGCAGCCCTTGGACAGGGGAATACAATGAGCAGTTCTTC. It specifies CASSPWTGEYNEQFF.

The sample holds a few counts of this clone. The chain links TRBV2 to TRBJ1-5, with a possible D match to TRBD1 (5 bases). V gave up 3 bases and J gave up 2 bases, with 8 bases separating them. The germline gives CDR1 SNHLY, CDR2 FYNNEI. CDR3 length equals 14 residues. The CDR3 loop is CASSEARGNQPQHF. The CDR3 DNA reads as TGTGCCAGCAGTGAGGCCAGGGGCAATCAGCCCCAGCATTTT.

The chain carries TRBV6-5 and TRBJ1-1; the D is unclear. V lost 1 base, J lost 1 base, and 4 bases lay in between. CDR3 length equals 13 residues. The germline gives CDR1 MNHEY, CDR2 SVGAGI. The CDR3 DNA reads TGTGCCAGCAGTTACTTTAGGAACACTGAAGCTTTCTTT. Residues: CASSYFRNTEAFF.

With respect to this clone: Other DNA sequences from this sample encode an identical CDR3 as well. J is TRBJ1-2 and V is TRBV7-2, with no clear D. The length of the CDR3 is 12 residues. V was pared by 5 bases and J by 4 bases, with 8 bases between. Germline V CDR1 and CDR2: SGHTA, FQGNSA. CDR3 bases: TGTGCCAGCAGCGCACAAAGCTATGGCTACACCTTC. Amino acids: CASSAQSYGYTF.